One and the same sample provided the 8 T cell receptor beta chains below, sequenced in a study of beta chain features in type 1 diabetes. What these receptors recognize is not known. Isolated RNA was reverse transcribed in full, so expressed TCRB transcripts were sequenced. Some clones are missing from TCRdb's copy, which holds only in-frame ones; the method was immunoSEQ multiplex PCR. The sample gives 150,000 to 190,000 clones, about 9.3% of which show up once; more than 0.4% is in the top ten. Study-wide findings and caveats: Patients with Type 1 diabetes showed moderately but significantly shorter TCRB CDR3s in all four CD4+ subsets.

The sequenced sample consisted of central memory CD4+ T cells from blood. Receptors originate from a man between 25 and 39 years old with type 1 diabetes.

The chain employs TRBV14 and TRBJ1-5; possible D gene TRBD1, 6 bases. Germline lookup yields CDR1 SGHDN and CDR2 FVKESK. This CDR3 comprises 13 residues. Trimming removed 4 bases at V and 7 bases at J, with 11 bases between. CDR3 nucleotide sequence: TGTGCCAGCAGCCCTCTCAGGGGACAGCCCCAGCATTTT. Protein product: CASSPLRGQPQHF.

V and J are TRBV2 and TRBJ2-4; 7 positions match TRBD1. Germline CDR1 is SNHLY and CDR2 is FYNNEI. The CDR3 is 14 residues long. Trimming at V came to 4 bases and at J to 13 bases, leaving 13 bases not matched to a gene. CDR3 in amino acids: CASSVLAGRQGQYF. The CDR3 DNA follows: TGTGCCAGCAGTGTTTTGGCCGGCCGACAGGGACAGTACTTC.

This clone was seen a handful of times. The CDR3: CASSYGLTEETQYF. CDR3 coding DNA: TGTGCCAGCAGTTACGGGCTGACGGAAGAGACCCAGTACTTC. This sequence joins TRBV6-6 and TRBJ2-5; D is unresolved. CDR1 MNHNY and CDR2 SVGAGI come from the germline V gene (reference sequence). Deletions cut 2 bases from V and 3 bases from J, with 10 bases between. The CDR3 has 14 residues.

The chain employs TRBV28 and TRBJ2-5, with 11 bases that match TRBD2. This CDR3 comprises 14 residues. J lost 11 bases, V lost 6 bases, and 11 bases had no gene match. CDR1 is MDHEN and CDR2 is SYDVKM in the germline V gene. CDR3 amino acids: CASSRGTSGRRQYF. The DNA of the CDR3 is TGTGCCAGCAGCCGTGGGACTAGCGGCCGACGACAGTACTTC.

This clone has just a few counts. V is TRBV7-2 and J is TRBJ1-1; the D is unclear. V lost 1 base and J 3 bases, leaving 15 bases between the germline ends. The CDR3 sequence is 16 residues long. The V gene's germline CDR1 is SGHTA and CDR2 FQGNSA. In nucleotides, the CDR3 is TGTGCCAGCAGCTTAGGGCCGCGGGTCGGTGACACTGAAGCTTTCTTT. It translates to CASSLGPRVGDTEAFF.

V and J are TRBV6-5 and TRBJ2-6; 7 nucleotides line up with TRBD1. Trimming removed 10 bases from V and 2 bases from J; junction bases left unmatched: 5. This CDR3 contains 14 residues. Germline V gene lookup returns CDR1 MNHEY and CDR2 SVGAGI. CDR3 DNA sequence: TGTGCCACCGACAGGGCCACTGGGGCCAACGTCCTGACTTTC. Residues: CATDRATGANVLTF.

The gene calls are TRBV28 and TRBJ2-2; D call uncertain. Trimming left V 3 bases short and J 7 bases short, with 9 bases between. Germline V CDR1 and CDR2: MDHEN, SYDVKM. This CDR3 spans 13 amino acids. This CDR3 reads CASSFRIGGELFF. Here the CDR3 DNA reads TGTGCCAGCAGTTTCCGCATCGGCGGGGAGCTGTTTTTT.

The chain has TRBV5-1 and TRBJ2-5, with D possibly being TRBD2 (7 bases). CDR1 and CDR2 (germline): SGHRS, YFSETQ. The V end lost 3 bases, the J end lost 4 bases, and 19 bases lay between the germline ends. CDR3 length: 16 amino acids. DNA for the CDR3: TGCGCCAGCAGCTGGGGGGCTAGCGGAAAAGGAGAGACCCAGTACTTC. The encoded protein is CASSWGASGKGETQYF.